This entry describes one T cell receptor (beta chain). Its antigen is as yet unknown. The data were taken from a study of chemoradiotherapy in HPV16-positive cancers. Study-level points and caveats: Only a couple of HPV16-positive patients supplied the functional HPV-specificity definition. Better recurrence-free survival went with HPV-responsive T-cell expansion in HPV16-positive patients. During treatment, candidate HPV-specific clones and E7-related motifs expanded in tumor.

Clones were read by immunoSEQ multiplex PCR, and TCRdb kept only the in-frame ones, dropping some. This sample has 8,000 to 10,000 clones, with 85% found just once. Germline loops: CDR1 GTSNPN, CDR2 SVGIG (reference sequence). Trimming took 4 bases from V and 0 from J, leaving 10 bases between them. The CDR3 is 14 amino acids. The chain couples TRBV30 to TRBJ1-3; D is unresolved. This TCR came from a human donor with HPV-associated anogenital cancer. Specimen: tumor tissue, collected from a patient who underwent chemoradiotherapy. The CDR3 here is CAWTAVRSGNTIYF. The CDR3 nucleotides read TGTGCCTGGACTGCAGTCCGCTCTGGAAACACCATATATTTT.